The rows below give T cell receptor beta chains drawn from one sample of a study of T cells in Graves' hyperthyroidism and ophthalmopathy. TCRdb ran MiXCR on the multiplex PCR reads and lists one entry per CDR3 protein. The sample lists around 490,000 distinct CDR3 sequences, just under 20% occurring once. Specimen: blood. The source is a man in his forties with Graves' ophthalmopathy. CDR3s include the opening cysteine and the closing phenylalanine or tryptophan. D genes are given only for firm matches.

V	D	J	CDR3
TRBV9	-	TRBJ1-2	CASSDGTRDGYTF
TRBV18	-	TRBJ1-2	CASSPGGELSDGYTF
TRBV28	TRBD1	TRBJ2-5	CASSSTGVKDSQETQYF
TRBV5-1	-	TRBJ1-2	CASSLSGQPRYGYTF
TRBV5-6	-	TRBJ2-3	CASSLIQSSTDTQYF
TRBV7-3	TRBD2	TRBJ2-5	CASSRLGGGEETQYF
TRBV20-1	-	TRBJ2-3	CSADSPSTDTQYF
TRBV7-9	TRBD2	TRBJ2-3	CASSLGSTSGSTDTQYF
TRBV7-9	TRBD2	TRBJ2-1	CASSLFPPLAGSYNEQFF
TRBV9	TRBD2	TRBJ2-3	CASSVETSGRDTQYF
TRBV11-2	TRBD2	TRBJ2-7	CASSLGLAGPYEQYF
TRBV5-6	TRBD1	TRBJ1-4	CASSIPGQGKEKLFF
TRBV7-2	TRBD2	TRBJ2-1	CASSLSGGGGFGEQFF
TRBV11-2	-	TRBJ1-2	CASSLDSVYGYTF
TRBV7-3	-	TRBJ1-1	CASSLHKNTEAFF
TRBV7-8	-	TRBJ2-1	CASSSLAYSYNEQFF
TRBV20-1	-	TRBJ2-3	CSARGQGGGTDTQYF
TRBV10-3	TRBD2	TRBJ2-1	CAISGGTSGNEQFF
TRBV10-3	-	TRBJ1-6	CAISARASSYNSPLHF
TRBV7-2	-	TRBJ1-4	CASSLAGGTTNEELFF
TRBV6-1	-	TRBJ2-3	CASSDRRTDTQYF
TRBV6-5	-	TRBJ2-7	CASSYQGLGSYEQYF
TRBV2	-	TRBJ2-2	CASSAPGGKLSGELFF
TRBV4-1	-	TRBJ1-6	CASSQAANSPLHF
TRBV7-8	TRBD1	TRBJ2-5	CASSLAGQGGQETQYF
TRBV11-3	TRBD1	TRBJ2-2	CASSPLPGQGSAGELFF
TRBV19	-	TRBJ1-4	CASSIEGANEKLFF
TRBV3-1	TRBD2	TRBJ2-7	CATIRERGVGSSYEQYF
TRBV2	TRBD1	TRBJ1-2	CASRKTGLFSGYTF
TRBV7-2	-	TRBJ2-5	CAGSLLGWETQYF
TRBV2	-	TRBJ2-1	CATQPGHGLSSYNEQFF
TRBV28	-	TRBJ2-7	CASSLWGETEYEQYF
TRBV2	-	TRBJ1-6	CASSDRRNSPLHF
TRBV5-6	-	TRBJ2-7	CASSGALYSYEQYF
TRBV14	TRBD1	TRBJ2-5	CASSQGGQGAGETQYF
TRBV7-8	TRBD1	TRBJ1-5	CASSSQGPDQPQHF
TRBV19	-	TRBJ2-2	CASSIAETTGELFF
TRBV10-3	-	TRBJ1-3	CAISAEVSGNTIYF
TRBV5-1	-	TRBJ2-3	CASSPGQFSDTQYF
TRBV6-1	TRBD1	TRBJ1-2	CATKNFGQGSYGYTF
TRBV4-1	-	TRBJ1-5	CASSQDTDQPQHF
TRBV18	-	TRBJ2-1	CASSPTVYNEQFF
TRBV11-2	-	TRBJ1-1	CASSTPPLNTEAFF
TRBV6-2/TRBV6-3	TRBD2	TRBJ2-7	CASSYSILAGGPYEQYF
TRBV30	-	TRBJ2-7	CAWSVSGYEQYF
TRBV3-1	-	TRBJ2-7	CASSQKGGLRERLVEQYF
TRBV19	-	TRBJ1-5	CASNLGGFSNQPQHF
TRBV30	TRBD2	TRBJ2-1	CAWSRVAGTYNEQFF
TRBV28	-	TRBJ2-7	CASSLFSRAIYEQYF
TRBV6-2/TRBV6-3	-	TRBJ2-3	CASGPPKGDTQYF
TRBV20-1	-	TRBJ2-2	CSAMGGRAEMNTGELFF
TRBV3-1	TRBD1	TRBJ1-2	CASSRGTAWDGGYTF